This T cell receptor (beta chain) emerged from a study of cytomegalovirus exposure and HLA in healthy donors. Study-wide results and limits: A classifier reportedly called cytomegalovirus status with high sensitivity and specificity. For presence/absence analyses, sequencing depth was assumed to be roughly uniform across donors.

The germline gives CDR1 SGDLS, CDR2 YYNGEE. V lost 0 bases to trimming and J lost 2 bases; unmatched junction nucleotides: 3. The CDR3 spans 15 residues. This clone appeared a few times. Its antigen is unknown. The primer mix had 60 Vbeta and 13 Jbeta primers. The protocol was immunoSEQ multiplex PCR, while the TCRdb copy is restricted to in-frame clones and leaves out a portion. The sample yields 85,000 to 130,000 clones, 76% seen once. This chain links TRBV9 with TRBJ2-7; TRBD1 agrees at 9 bases. The sample was PBMCs. The sequence derives from a woman between 18 and 30 years old in good health and CMV-seropositive. CDR3 protein: CASSVGGTGPYEQYF. The CDR3 DNA reads TGTGCCAGCAGCGTAGGGGGGACAGGGCCCTACGAGCAGTACTTC.